This TCR beta chain was documented in a study of blood T cell repertoires in COVID-19 (dated by TCRdb to the early 2020s). For the study in its entirety: Samples from collaborators originated in the United States, Italy and Spain and spanned both the acute and convalescent phases of COVID-19. Samples were obtained from the ongoing ImmuneRACE study (first 160 participants) and from over 1,000 subjects provided by 6 global collaborators. The dataset comprised deeply sampled blood TCRbeta repertoires from subjects exposed to, actively infected with, or recovered from COVID-19. Where available, HLA class I and class II types were taken from metadata supplied by the sample provider and were not determined by assay-based typing. The repertoires were released in a freely available public database meant as a resource for research on the immune response to SARS-CoV-2. The prospective study material was composed of cDNA or gDNA derived from T cells, B-cell-depleted T cells, or PBMCs. Nearly every sample came with metadata listing a de-identified subject ID, COVID-19 status, age in years and sex.

CDR1 and CDR2, per the germline V gene, are SGDLS and YYNGEE. The CDR3 measures 14 amino acids from cysteine to phenylalanine. Solely the CDR3 DNA is kept, with 42 bases framed from the first base. For this chain, trimming is 6 bases at the V end and 5 bases at the J end, and the number of junction bases without a gene match is 9. About this clone: It lacks a known antigen. No per-base quality is available; no much larger clone lies one base away.

TCRbeta CDR3 regions were amplified from genomic DNA using the immunoSEQ Assay, a bias-controlled multiplex PCR. From the authors' description of their analysis: The number of nucleated cells in each sample was estimated from the amplification of reference gene primers within the assay. To quantify the absolute abundance of each unique TCRbeta CDR3 rearrangement, sequence reads were collapsed and filtered. For each sample, productive Simpson clonality was calculated as the square root of Simpson's diversity index across productive rearrangements. Sourced from immuneACCESS, this table was stored by TCRdb with only in-frame sequences that have V and J called. A share of the clones is absent; for the studies checked, an unresolved V gene accounts for under half, and the remainder has no known explanation. D and trimming come from the DNA, and the V and J calls and clone size come from that table. The sample table lists 30,000 to 50,000 clones, 90% to 95% of them with a count of one. The ten largest clonotypes hold around a sixth of the sample.

Collaborating institutions collected whole blood in K2EDTA tubes following their own protocols. For TCRbeta analysis, collaborator samples were shipped as frozen whole blood, as isolated PBMCs, or as DNA extracted from either sample type. The investigation overall reported the following: How much clinical and demographic metadata was included differed by source and by participant, and the metadata was provided uncurated.

This sequence originates from a woman aged 25-40 years in a cohort sampled during active COVID-19. Sequencing used peripheral blood. In this chain, TRBV9 is recombined with TRBJ2-5, and 8 junction bases match TRBD2. The CDR3 protein sequence reads: CASNPGGPGETQYF. The sequenced DNA: TGTGCCAGCAATCCGGGAGGGCCGGGGGAGACCCAGTACTTC.